Each of the 8 T cell receptor beta chains below was sequenced from the same sample in a study of PD-1 blockade in classical Hodgkin lymphoma. This table comes from immunoSEQ multiplex PCR, and its TCRdb copy is limited to in-frame clones, with some not included. The sample includes around 25,000 clones, around 80% of them seen just once. All patients relapsed after autologous stem cell transplantation, and brentuximab vedotin exposure varied. Source: peripheral blood mononuclear cells (PBMCs), taken before the second cycle of nivolumab. These receptor sequences come from a human donor with classical Hodgkin lymphoma.

The sample holds a few counts of this clone. V is TRBV4-3 and J is TRBJ2-5; 15 bases match TRBD2. In germline, CDR1 is LGHNA, CDR2 YSLEER. Trimming took 3 bases from V and 6 from J; bases not matched to a gene: 11. The CDR3 totals 18 residues. CDR3: CASSQGARTSGGGKTQYF. CDR3 bases: TGCGCCAGCAGCCAGGGGGCGAGGACTAGCGGGGGGGGAAAGACCCAGTACTTC.

Concerning this clone: One end of the junction does not line up with germline, which may come from a read error. The chain couples TRBV7-2 to TRBJ1-6; 9 bases match TRBD1. The CDR3 loop spans 19 amino acids. Germline V gene lookup returns CDR1 SGHTA and CDR2 FQGNSA. In DNA form, the CDR3 reads TGTGCCAGCAGCTTAAGGACGGACATAGGACAGGGGAGACGTTCATCCCTCCACTTT. It specifies CASSLRTDIGQGRRSSLHF.

The rearrangement uses TRBV4-3 and TRBJ2-7, with D tentatively TRBD1 (5 bases). V lost 1 base to trimming and J lost 0 bases, with 13 bases between them. Germline CDR1 is LGHNA and CDR2 is YSLEER. The CDR3 extends over 16 amino acids. CDR3 protein: CASSQGRQGSSYEQYF. Here the CDR3 DNA reads TGCGCCAGCAGCCAAGGTAGGCAGGGAAGCTCCTACGAGCAGTACTTC.

The V call is TRBV15, the J call TRBJ2-7, with 8 positions matching TRBD1. The CDR3 length is 14 residues. Germline CDR1 is LNHNV and CDR2 is YYDKDF (reference sequence). The V segment lost 3 bases and the J segment 4 bases; nucleotides outside the gene matches: 5. CDR3 sequence (DNA): TGTGCCACCAGCAGTTGGGACAGGAGTTACGAGCAGTACTTC. This gives the protein CATSSWDRSYEQYF.

This chain connects TRBV10-3 to TRBJ1-5; no reliable D call. The V and J ends lost 3 bases and 7 bases respectively, with 16 bases between them. Per germline, CDR1 ENHRY and CDR2 SYGVKD. The CDR3 has 15 residues. CDR3 in amino acids: CAISERAVVGQPQHF. CDR3 in DNA: TGTGCCATCAGTGAACGGGCTGTAGTCGGGCAGCCCCAGCATTTT.

The rearrangement uses TRBV28 and TRBJ1-1, with no clear D. The CDR3 sequence is 13 residues long. Germline-derived CDR1 and CDR2 are MDHEN and SYDVKM. V was shortened by 5 bases and J by 4 bases, with 11 bases between the two germline ends. The CDR3 region has the DNA TGTGCCAGCAGTCCCCACACGGTCACTGAAGCTTTCTTT. Translation: CASSPHTVTEAFF. Looking up the rest from reference TRBV28 and TRBJ1-1 gives the full variable domain: DVKVTQSSRYLVKRTGEKVFLECVQDMDHENMFWYRQDPGLGLRLIYFSYDVKMKEKGDIPEGYSVSREKKERFSLILESASTNQTSMYLCASSPHTVTEAFFGQGTRLTVV.

This chain connects TRBV9 to TRBJ2-7, with a tentative D call TRBD2 (5 bases). The CDR3 length is 14 residues. In germline, CDR1 is SGDLS, CDR2 YYNGEE. V lost 6 bases and J 4 bases, leaving 17 bases between the germline ends. The CDR3 DNA is TGTGCCAGCACCCCCTCCTGGGGAGCTTACGAGCAGTACTTC. Amino acids: CASTPSWGAYEQYF.

This clone was counted once. The V and J genes are TRBV4-3 and TRBJ1-1, with a possible D match to TRBD1 (6 bases). Trimming pared 0 bases from V and 5 bases from J, leaving 13 bases between. In germline, CDR1 is LGHNA, CDR2 YSLEER. The CDR3 sequence is 15 residues long. CDR3 sequence: CASSQDGVRGTEAFF. The CDR3 region has the DNA TGCGCCAGCAGCCAAGATGGCGTCAGGGGAACTGAAGCTTTCTTT.